This is a list of T cell receptor beta chains from one sample in a study of cytomegalovirus exposure and HLA in healthy donors. Produced via immunoSEQ multiplex PCR; TCRdb's table is partial and in-frame only. The sample carries 150,000 to 180,000 clones, 74% recorded once. Sequencing was carried out using PBMCs. These receptor sequences come from a man aged 25-45 years in good health and CMV-seronegative. CDR3s include the opening cysteine and the closing phenylalanine or tryptophan. The order of the fields is J gene, V gene, clone size, D gene, CDR3 protein, CDR3 DNA. A D gene is named only where the DNA matches it firmly. For some rows the clone size is stated as once, few or many, or as a class when expanded; others skip it.

TRBJ2-3 | TRBV5-1 | NA | TRBD2 | CASSLDWRGGTDTQYF | TGCGCCAGCAGCTTGGATTGGCGGGGGGGCACAGATACGCAGTATTTT
TRBJ1-1 | TRBV5-8 | NA | NA | CATRGDTEAFF | TGTGCCACCAGGGGAGACACTGAAGCTTTCTTT
TRBJ2-1 | TRBV28 | NA | NA | CASRGRDYNEQFF | TGTGCCAGTCGAGGACGGGATTACAATGAGCAGTTCTTC
TRBJ2-7 | TRBV9 | NA | NA | CASSVAQTGYEQYF | TGTGCCAGCAGCGTAGCACAGACAGGCTACGAGCAGTACTTC
TRBJ2-7 | TRBV4-2 | NA | TRBD1 | CASSLIQGGRDEQYF | TGTGCCAGCAGCCTTATACAGGGGGGAAGGGACGAGCAGTACTTC
TRBJ1-6 | TRBV28 | NA | TRBD1 | CASSEPGQGLWNSPLHF | TGTGCCAGCAGTGAACCGGGACAGGGCTTATGGAATTCACCCCTCCACTTT
TRBJ1-3 | TRBV2 | NA | TRBD1 | CATRTGPGNTIYF | TGTGCCACCCGGACAGGCCCGGGGAACACCATATATTTT
TRBJ2-7 | TRBV28 | few | TRBD2 | CASSSPWASGTYEQYF | TGTGCCAGCAGTTCCCCCTGGGCTAGCGGGACCTACGAGCAGTACTTC
TRBJ1-3 | TRBV7-2 | NA | NA | CASSLGQRNTIYF | TGTGCCAGCAGCTTAGGACAGAGAAACACCATATATTTT
TRBJ2-7 | TRBV20-1 | NA | NA | CSAPRVGEQYF | TGCAGTGCTCCCCGGGTTGGCGAGCAGTACTTC
TRBJ2-2 | TRBV5-1 | NA | TRBD1 | CASSRDSNTGELFF | TGCGCCAGCAGCCGGGACAGTAACACCGGGGAGCTGTTTTTT
TRBJ1-2 | TRBV4-2 | NA | TRBD1 | CASSQETGFGYPF | TGTGCCAGCAGCCAAGAGACAGGGTTTGGCTACCCCTTC
TRBJ1-1 | TRBV18 | NA | TRBD1 | CASSPNRGHRQAFF | TGTGCCAGCTCACCAAACAGGGGGCACAGACAGGCTTTCTTT
TRBJ2-7 | TRBV7-3 | NA | NA | CASSLTPGNYEQYF | TGTGCCAGCAGCTTAACGCCAGGCAACTACGAGCAGTACTTC
TRBJ2-7 | TRBV7-6 | NA | TRBD2 | CASSPTSGGAYEQYF | TGTGCCAGCAGCCCAACTAGCGGGGGAGCCTACGAGCAGTACTTC
TRBJ2-2 | TRBV5-4 | NA | TRBD2 | CASSRLAGDTGELFF | TGTGCCAGCAGCAGACTAGCGGGGGACACCGGGGAGCTGTTTTTT
TRBJ2-3 | TRBV27 | NA | NA | CASSRDSMLDTQYF | TGTGCCAGCAGTCGCGACAGCATGTTAGATACGCAGTATTTT
TRBJ1-2 | TRBV7-3 | NA | TRBD1 | CASSSGTVDGYTF | TGTGCCAGCAGCTCCGGGACAGTGGACGGCTACACCTTC
TRBJ2-2 | TRBV9 | NA | TRBD1 | CASSVETLPGQGITGELFF | TGTGCCAGCAGCGTAGAAACATTACCGGGACAGGGTATCACCGGGGAGCTGTTTTTT
TRBJ2-1 | TRBV11-2 | few | TRBD1 | CASSSRGDSSYNEQFF | TGTGCCAGCAGCTCTAGAGGGGACAGCTCCTACAATGAGCAGTTCTTC
TRBJ2-2 | TRBV5-1 | NA | NA | CASSLGQIPNTGELFF | TGCGCCAGCAGCTTGGGTCAGATCCCGAACACCGGGGAGCTGTTTTTT
TRBJ1-2 | TRBV4-3 | NA | TRBD1 | CASSQGTGGGYGYTF | TGCGCCAGCAGCCAGGGAACAGGGGGGGGCTATGGCTACACCTTC
TRBJ2-4 | TRBV19 | NA | TRBD2 | CASSPPGGLAGASQYF | TGTGCCAGTAGTCCCCCGGGGGGACTAGCGGGGGCTTCTCAGTACTTC
TRBJ2-2 | TRBV7-6 | NA | TRBD1 | CASSLLYRGLELFF | TGTGCCAGCAGCCTCCTCTACAGGGGGCTAGAGCTGTTTTTT
TRBJ1-1 | TRBV2 | NA | NA | CASSEATAGAFF | TGTGCCAGCAGTGAAGCGACAGCGGGCGCTTTCTTT
TRBJ2-7 | TRBV5-1 | NA | NA | CASSLRQGGEQYF | TGCGCCAGCAGCTTACGGCAGGGTGGCGAGCAGTACTTC
TRBJ1-2 | TRBV9 | NA | TRBD1 | CASSVAGTGNYGYTF | TGTGCCAGCAGCGTAGCGGGGACAGGAAACTATGGCTACACCTTC
TRBJ2-5 | TRBV5-1 | NA | TRBD2 | CASSFSGGQETQYF | TGCGCCAGCAGCTTCTCGGGGGGGCAGGAGACCCAGTACTTC
TRBJ1-4 | TRBV7-2 | NA | NA | CASSAPPRGEELFF | TGTGCCAGCAGCGCTCCCCCCCGGGGAGAAGAACTGTTTTTT
TRBJ2-5 | TRBV7-9 | NA | NA | CASSLGTAETQYF | TGTGCCAGCAGCTTAGGGACTGCGGAGACCCAGTACTTC
TRBJ1-6 | TRBV6-6 | NA | TRBD1 | CASSYEGASNSPLHF | TGTGCCAGCAGTTACGAGGGGGCTTCGAATTCACCCCTCCACTTT
TRBJ2-1 | TRBV5-4 | NA | TRBD2 | CASSSSGGDNEQFF | TGTGCCAGCAGCTCTAGCGGGGGGGACAATGAGCAGTTCTTC
TRBJ2-3 | TRBV7-3 | NA | TRBD2 | CASSSGTRSDTQYF | TGTGCCAGCAGCTCCGGGACTAGATCCGATACGCAGTATTTT
TRBJ2-1 | TRBV6-5 | NA | NA | CASSPGTSYNEQFF | TGTGCCAGCAGTCCGGGGACTTCCTACAATGAGCAGTTCTTC
TRBJ2-7 | TRBV14 | once | NA | CASSPYPVFTSYEQYF | TGTGCCAGCAGCCCGTACCCCGTCTTCACTTCCTACGAGCAGTACTTC
TRBJ1-5 | TRBV11-2 | NA | NA | CASSLSAGQPQHF | TGTGCCAGCAGCTTATCAGCGGGTCAGCCCCAGCATTTT
TRBJ2-1 | TRBV7-6 | NA | TRBD2 | CASTREAGEFYNEQFF | TGTGCCAGCACCCGGGAGGCGGGGGAGTTTTACAATGAGCAGTTCTTC
TRBJ1-4 | TRBV7-9 | NA | TRBD1 | CASSPRQGGKLFF | TGTGCCAGCAGCCCTCGACAGGGGGGAAAACTGTTTTTT
TRBJ2-7 | TRBV7-6 | NA | NA | CASSLEQATYEQYF | TGTGCCAGCAGCTTAGAACAGGCGACCTACGAGCAGTACTTC
TRBJ2-1 | TRBV9 | NA | TRBD1 | CASSVGQGANEQFF | TGTGCCAGCAGCGTAGGACAGGGGGCCAATGAGCAGTTCTTC
TRBJ2-3 | TRBV7-8 | NA | NA | CASSLTARAGDTQYF | TGTGCCAGCAGCTTAACCGCTAGGGCGGGAGATACGCAGTATTTT
TRBJ2-5 | TRBV7-9 | NA | NA | CASSLGLKETQYF | TGTGCCAGCAGCTTGGGCCTAAAAGAGACCCAGTACTTC
TRBJ1-2 | TRBV2 | NA | TRBD1 | CASSGTLTGDSYTF | TGTGCCAGCAGTGGGACCTTAACAGGGGATAGCTACACCTTC
TRBJ2-3 | TRBV2 | NA | TRBD2 | CASSEGLRLAGDTQYF | TGTGCCAGCAGTGAAGGACTAAGACTAGCGGGGGATACGCAGTATTTT
TRBJ2-4 | TRBV19 | NA | TRBD2 | CASGTSGGRDIQYF | TGTGCCAGCGGGACTAGCGGGGGCCGAGACATTCAGTACTTC
TRBJ2-6 | TRBV2 | NA | NA | CASVGRGSGANVLTF | TGTGCCAGCGTCGGCAGGGGCTCTGGGGCCAACGTCCTGACTTTC
TRBJ1-1 | TRBV7-2 | once | NA | CASSLEWGRDTEAFF | TGTGCCAGCAGCTTAGAATGGGGGAGGGACACTGAAGCTTTCTTT
TRBJ2-1 | TRBV11-1 | NA | NA | CASSLLKTGHNEQFF | TGTGCCAGCAGCTTACTCAAGACAGGCCACAATGAGCAGTTCTTC